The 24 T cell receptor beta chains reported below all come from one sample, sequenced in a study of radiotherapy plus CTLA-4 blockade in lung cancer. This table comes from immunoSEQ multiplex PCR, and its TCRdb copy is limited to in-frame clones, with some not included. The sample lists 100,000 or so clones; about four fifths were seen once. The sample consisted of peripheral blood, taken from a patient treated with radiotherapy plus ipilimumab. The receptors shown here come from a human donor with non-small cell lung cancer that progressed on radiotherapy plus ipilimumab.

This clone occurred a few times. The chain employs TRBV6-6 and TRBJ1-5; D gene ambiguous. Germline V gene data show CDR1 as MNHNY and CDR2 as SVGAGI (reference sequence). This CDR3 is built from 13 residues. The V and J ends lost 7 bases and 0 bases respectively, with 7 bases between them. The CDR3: CASMAGSNQPQHF. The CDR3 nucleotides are TGTGCCAGCATGGCGGGTAGCAATCAGCCCCAGCATTTT.

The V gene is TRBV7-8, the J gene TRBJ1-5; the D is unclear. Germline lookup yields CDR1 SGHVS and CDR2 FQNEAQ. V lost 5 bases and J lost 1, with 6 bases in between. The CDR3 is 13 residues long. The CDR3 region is CASSPGSNQPQHF. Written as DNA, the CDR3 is TGTGCCAGCAGCCCCGGGAGCAATCAGCCCCAGCATTTT. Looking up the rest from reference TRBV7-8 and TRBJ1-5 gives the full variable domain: GAGVSQSPRYKVAKRGQDVALRCDPISGHVSLFWYQQALGQGPEFLTYFQNEAQLDKSGLPSDRFFAERPEGSVSTLKIQRTQQEDSAVYLCASSPGSNQPQHFGDGTRLSIL.

CDR3 DNA: TGTGCCAGCATCACTCGGGACAGGCCCTACGAGCAGTACTTC. Translated: CASITRDRPYEQYF. The J gene is TRBJ2-7, the V gene TRBV5-8; 8 bases line up with TRBD1. CDR3 length equals 14 residues. CDR1 and CDR2 (germline): SGHTS, YDEGEE. V lost 6 bases and J lost 2; bases outside the gene matches: 7.

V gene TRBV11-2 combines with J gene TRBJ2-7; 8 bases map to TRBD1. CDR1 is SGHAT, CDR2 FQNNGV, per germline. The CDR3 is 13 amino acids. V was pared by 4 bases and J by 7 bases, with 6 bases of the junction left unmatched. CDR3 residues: CASSSNTGGEQYF. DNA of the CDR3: TGTGCCAGCAGCTCGAATACAGGGGGAGAGCAGTACTTC.

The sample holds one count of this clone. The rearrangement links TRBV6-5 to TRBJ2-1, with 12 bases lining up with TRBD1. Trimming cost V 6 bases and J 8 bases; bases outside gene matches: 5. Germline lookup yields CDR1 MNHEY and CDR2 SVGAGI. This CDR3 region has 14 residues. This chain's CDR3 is CASSTGQGAHEQFF. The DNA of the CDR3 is TGTGCCAGCAGCACGGGACAGGGGGCCCATGAGCAGTTCTTC.

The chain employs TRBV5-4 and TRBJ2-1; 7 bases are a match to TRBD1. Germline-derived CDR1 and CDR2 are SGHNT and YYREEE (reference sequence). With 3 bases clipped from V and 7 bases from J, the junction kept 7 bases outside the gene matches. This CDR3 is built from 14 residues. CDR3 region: CASSSRQGYNEQFF. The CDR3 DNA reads TGTGCCAGCAGCTCCAGACAGGGATATAATGAGCAGTTCTTC.

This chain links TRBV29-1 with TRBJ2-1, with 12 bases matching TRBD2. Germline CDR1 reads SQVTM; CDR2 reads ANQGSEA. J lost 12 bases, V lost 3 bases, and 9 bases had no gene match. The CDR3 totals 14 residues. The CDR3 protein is CSVEGLAGISGQFF. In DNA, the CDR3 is TGCAGCGTTGAGGGACTAGCGGGCATCTCCGGGCAGTTCTTC.

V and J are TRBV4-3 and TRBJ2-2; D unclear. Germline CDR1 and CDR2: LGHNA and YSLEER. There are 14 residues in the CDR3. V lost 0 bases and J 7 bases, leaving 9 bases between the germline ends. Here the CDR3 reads CASSQDGDFGELFF. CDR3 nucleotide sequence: TGCGCCAGCAGCCAAGATGGGGATTTCGGGGAGCTGTTTTTT.

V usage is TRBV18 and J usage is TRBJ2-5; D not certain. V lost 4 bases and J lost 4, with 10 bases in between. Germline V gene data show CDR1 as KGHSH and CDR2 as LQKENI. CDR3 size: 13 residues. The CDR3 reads CASSRGPGETQYF. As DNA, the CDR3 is TGTGCCAGCTCACGGGGTCCGGGAGAGACCCAGTACTTC.

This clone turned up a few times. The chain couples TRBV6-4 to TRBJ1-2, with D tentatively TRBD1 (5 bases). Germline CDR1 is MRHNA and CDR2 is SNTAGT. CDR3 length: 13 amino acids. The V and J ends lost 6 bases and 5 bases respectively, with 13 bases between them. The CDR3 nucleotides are TGTGCCAGCAGGGACACGGGAGGGTATGGCTACACCTTC. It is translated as CASRDTGGYGYTF.

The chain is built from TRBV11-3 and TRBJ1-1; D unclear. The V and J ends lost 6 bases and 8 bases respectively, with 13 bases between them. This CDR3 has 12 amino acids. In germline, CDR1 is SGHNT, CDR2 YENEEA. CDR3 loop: CASRSGDLEAFF. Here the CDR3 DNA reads TGTGCCAGCAGGAGTGGAGACCTCGAAGCTTTCTTT.

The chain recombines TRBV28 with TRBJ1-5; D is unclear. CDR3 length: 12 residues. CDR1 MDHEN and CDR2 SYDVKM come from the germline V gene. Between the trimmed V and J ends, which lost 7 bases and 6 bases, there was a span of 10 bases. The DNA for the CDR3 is TGTGCCAGCACGGTGGATGCTCAGCCCCAGCATTTT. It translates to CASTVDAQPQHF.

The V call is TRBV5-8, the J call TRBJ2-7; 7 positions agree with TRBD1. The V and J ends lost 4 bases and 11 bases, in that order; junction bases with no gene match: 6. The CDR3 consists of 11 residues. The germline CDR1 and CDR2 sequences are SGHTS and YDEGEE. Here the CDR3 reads CASSQTGPKYF. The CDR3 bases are TGTGCCAGCAGCCAGACAGGGCCCAAGTACTTC.

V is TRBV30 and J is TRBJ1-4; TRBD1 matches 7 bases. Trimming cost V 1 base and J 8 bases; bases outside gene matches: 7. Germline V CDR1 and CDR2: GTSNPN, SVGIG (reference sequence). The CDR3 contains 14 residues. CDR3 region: CAWSGQGLAEKLFF. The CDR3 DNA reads TGTGCCTGGAGTGGACAGGGTTTAGCGGAAAAACTGTTTTTT.

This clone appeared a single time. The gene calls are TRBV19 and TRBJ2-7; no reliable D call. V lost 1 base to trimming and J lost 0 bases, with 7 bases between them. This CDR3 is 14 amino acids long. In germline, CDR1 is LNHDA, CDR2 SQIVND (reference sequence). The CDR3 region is CASSIVAFSYEQYF. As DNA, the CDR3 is TGTGCCAGTAGTATAGTGGCTTTCTCCTACGAGCAGTACTTC.

The CDR3 DNA sequence: TGTGCCACGAGGAGGGGAGATGAAAAACTGTTTTTT. Translated: CATRRGDEKLFF. The J gene is TRBJ1-4, the V gene TRBV6-6, with D possibly being TRBD1 (5 bases). CDR1 and CDR2 (germline): MNHNY, SVGAGI (reference sequence). V was shortened by 10 bases and J by 6 bases, with 12 bases between the two germline ends. The length of the CDR3 is 12 residues.

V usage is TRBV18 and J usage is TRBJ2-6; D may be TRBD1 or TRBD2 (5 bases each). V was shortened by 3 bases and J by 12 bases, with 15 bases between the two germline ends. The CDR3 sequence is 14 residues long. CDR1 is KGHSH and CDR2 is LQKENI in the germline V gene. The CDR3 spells CASSPYRDGPVLTF. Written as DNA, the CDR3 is TGTGCCAGCTCACCTTACCGGGACGGCCCCGTCCTGACTTTC.

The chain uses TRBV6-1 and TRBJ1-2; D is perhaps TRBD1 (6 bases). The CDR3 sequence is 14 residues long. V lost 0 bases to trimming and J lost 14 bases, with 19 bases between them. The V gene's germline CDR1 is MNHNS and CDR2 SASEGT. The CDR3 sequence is CASSEALFRQDLTF. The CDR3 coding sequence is TGTGCCAGCAGTGAAGCGCTCTTCCGACAGGACCTAACCTTC.

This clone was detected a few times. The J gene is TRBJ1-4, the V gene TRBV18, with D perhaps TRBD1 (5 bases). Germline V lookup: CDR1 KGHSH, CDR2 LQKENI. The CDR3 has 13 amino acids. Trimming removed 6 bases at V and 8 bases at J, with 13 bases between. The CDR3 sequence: CASSPGGAEKLFF. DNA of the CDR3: TGTGCCAGCTCTCCCGGCGGGGCAGAAAAACTGTTTTTT.

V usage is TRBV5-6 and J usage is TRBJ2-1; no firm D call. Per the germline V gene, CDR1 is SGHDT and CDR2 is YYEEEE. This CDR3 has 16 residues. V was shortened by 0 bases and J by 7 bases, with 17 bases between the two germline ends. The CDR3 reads CASSLVGARWRNEQFF. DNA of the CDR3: TGTGCCAGCAGCTTGGTGGGCGCAAGGTGGAGAAATGAGCAGTTCTTC.

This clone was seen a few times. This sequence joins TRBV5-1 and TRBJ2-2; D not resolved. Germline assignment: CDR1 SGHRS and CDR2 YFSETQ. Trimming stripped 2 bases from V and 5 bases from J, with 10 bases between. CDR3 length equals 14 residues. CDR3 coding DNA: TGCGCCAGCAGCTTACGGGCTGGGACCGGGGAGCTGTTTTTT. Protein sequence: CASSLRAGTGELFF. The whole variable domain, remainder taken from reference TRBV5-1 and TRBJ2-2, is KAGVTQTPRYLIKTRGQQVTLSCSPISGHRSVSWYQQTPGQGLQFLFEYFSETQRNKGNFPGRFSGRQFSNSRSEMNVSTLELGDSALYLCASSLRAGTGELFFGEGSRLTVL.

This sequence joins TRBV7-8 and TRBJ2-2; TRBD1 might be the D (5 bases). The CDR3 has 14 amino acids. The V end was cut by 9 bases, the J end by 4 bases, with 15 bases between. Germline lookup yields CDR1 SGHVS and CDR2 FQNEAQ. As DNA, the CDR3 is TGTGCCAGTCAGAAAGGGGCGACCACCGGGGAGCTGTTTTTT. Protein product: CASQKGATTGELFF.

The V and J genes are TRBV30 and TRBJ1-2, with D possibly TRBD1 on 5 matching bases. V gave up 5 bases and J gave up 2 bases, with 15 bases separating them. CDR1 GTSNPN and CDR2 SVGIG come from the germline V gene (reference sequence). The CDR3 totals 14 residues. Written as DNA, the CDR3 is TGTGCCTGGGGGACCCTCCCACTCAACTATGGCTACACCTTC. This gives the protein CAWGTLPLNYGYTF.

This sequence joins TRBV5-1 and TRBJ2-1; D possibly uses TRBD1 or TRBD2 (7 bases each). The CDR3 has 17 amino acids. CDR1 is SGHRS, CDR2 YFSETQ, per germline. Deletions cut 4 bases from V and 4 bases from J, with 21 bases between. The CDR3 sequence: CASSGGGPGGLYNEQFF. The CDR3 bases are TGCGCCAGCAGCGGAGGCGGGCCAGGGGGACTATACAATGAGCAGTTCTTC.